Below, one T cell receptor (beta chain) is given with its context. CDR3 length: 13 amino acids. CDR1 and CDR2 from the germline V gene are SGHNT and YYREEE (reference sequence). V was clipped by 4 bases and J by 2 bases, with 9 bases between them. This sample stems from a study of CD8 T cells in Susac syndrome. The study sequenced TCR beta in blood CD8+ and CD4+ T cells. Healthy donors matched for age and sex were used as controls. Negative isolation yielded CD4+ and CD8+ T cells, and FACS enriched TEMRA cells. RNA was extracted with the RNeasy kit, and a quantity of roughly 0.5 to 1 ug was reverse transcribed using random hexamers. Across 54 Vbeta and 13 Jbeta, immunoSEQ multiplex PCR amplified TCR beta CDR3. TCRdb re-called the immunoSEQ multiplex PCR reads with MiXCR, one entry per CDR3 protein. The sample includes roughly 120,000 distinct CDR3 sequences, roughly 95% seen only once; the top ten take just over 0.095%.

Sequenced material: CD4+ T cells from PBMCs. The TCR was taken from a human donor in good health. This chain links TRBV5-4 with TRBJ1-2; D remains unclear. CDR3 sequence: CASSRGGNYGYTF. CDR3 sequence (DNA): TGTGCCAGCAGCCGGGGAGGGAACTATGGCTACACCTTC.